Sequencing of this T cell receptor beta chain was carried out in a study of blood T cell repertoires in COVID-19. Method: immunoSEQ multiplex PCR; TCRdb's copy keeps in-frame clones and lacks some. The repertoire holds over 200,000 clones, approximately 81% seen once, with 15% to 20% in the top ten. J was trimmed by 1 base and V by 2 bases; bases with no gene match: 5. Per germline, CDR1 SGHNT and CDR2 YYREEE (reference sequence). This CDR3 is built from 15 residues. This receptor was identified in a woman of 80 years or more with active or convalescent COVID-19. What was sequenced was peripheral blood. The J gene is TRBJ1-1, the V gene TRBV5-4; 7 positions match TRBD1. The CDR3 region has the DNA TGTGCCAGCAGCTTAGGGGGCAGGGGGAACACTGAAGCTTTCTTT. Encoded protein: CASSLGGRGNTEAFF.